This T cell receptor beta chain was recorded in a study of cytomegalovirus exposure and HLA in healthy donors. Overall study findings and caveats: Later on, an analysis found that several of the most significant clusters appeared to be linked to common viral pathogens, which included parvovirus B19. In a later analysis, TCR beta V- and J-gene trimming showed a link to a missense DCLRE1C variant. TCR beta V segments were, for the most part, productive about 90% or about 30% of the time in an earlier analysis.

A word on this clone: Its antigen is not identified.

It was with 60 Vbeta and 13 Jbeta primers that the PCR ran. Profiling relied on immunoSEQ multiplex PCR, and the TCRdb table lists in-frame clones only, not all of them. The sample shows more than 80,000 clones, 78% of them seen only once. This sequence was found in a man aged 18 to 29 in good health and CMV-seropositive. The sequenced sample consisted of PBMCs.

The CDR3 nucleotides read TGTGCCAGCAGCGGAGGCCGAGGAAGCAATCAGCCCCAGCATTTT. Encoded protein: CASSGGRGSNQPQHF. The chain is built from TRBV6-1 and TRBJ1-5; D not certain. CDR3 length: 15 amino acids. Between the trimmed V and J ends, which lost 6 bases and 1 base, there was a span of 13 bases. Per the germline V gene, CDR1 is MNHNS and CDR2 is SASEGT.